The 20 T cell receptor beta chains presented below share a single source sample, sequenced in a study of blood T cell repertoires in COVID-19. Profiled with immunoSEQ multiplex PCR; TCRdb holds only in-frame clones, not every one. The sample holds under 250,000 clones, roughly 90% seen once. The sequenced sample was peripheral blood. Every receptor here comes from a man aged 60 to 69 with acute or convalescent COVID-19.

V is TRBV6-5 and J is TRBJ2-7, with 7 bases that match TRBD2. Trimming took 2 bases from V and 4 from J; bases not matched to a gene: 5. Germline values: CDR1 MNHEY, CDR2 SVGAGI. The CDR3 is 14 amino acids. The CDR3 region has the DNA TGTGCCAGCAGTTACCCGGGAGGTGGTTACGAGCAGTACTTC. Protein sequence: CASSYPGGGYEQYF.

This chain uses TRBV20-1 with TRBJ1-5; the D is unclear. The CDR3 is made up of 13 amino acids. Germline CDR1 DFQATT, CDR2 SNEGSKA (reference sequence). Trimming removed 3 bases at V and 6 bases at J, with 12 bases between. The CDR3 is CSASSGVRQPQHF. The CDR3 DNA sequence: TGCAGTGCTAGTTCCGGGGTGCGTCAGCCCCAGCATTTT.

The rearrangement links TRBV4-3 to TRBJ2-1; 9 positions match TRBD1. This CDR3 is built from 14 residues. The germline V gene encodes CDR1 LGHNA and CDR2 YSLEER. Unmatched junction bases numbered 6, after V lost 3 bases and J lost 9 bases. CDR3 region: CASSHNPGQGEQFF. CDR3 bases: TGCGCCAGCAGCCACAACCCGGGACAGGGTGAGCAGTTCTTC.

This sequence joins TRBV19 and TRBJ2-1; D possibly corresponds to TRBD2 (5 bases). The V and J ends lost 3 bases and 8 bases respectively, with 17 bases between them. The CDR3 extends over 15 amino acids. Looked up from germline, CDR1 is LNHDA and CDR2 is SQIVND (reference sequence). CDR3 residues: CASSMFNTAGDEQFF. The CDR3 DNA is TGTGCCAGTAGTATGTTTAACACTGCGGGCGATGAGCAGTTCTTC.

The J gene is TRBJ2-5, the V gene TRBV7-2; 7 nucleotides line up with TRBD1. The germline gives CDR1 SGHTA, CDR2 FQGNSA. Losses at the gene ends were 4 bases for V and 5 bases for J; bases not matched to a gene: 4. CDR3 length: 13 residues. The CDR3 protein is CASSSQGVETQYF. In DNA, the CDR3 is TGTGCCAGCAGCTCCCAGGGGGTGGAGACCCAGTACTTC.

This clone was detected once. V gene TRBV18 combines with J gene TRBJ1-5; D uncertain. The CDR3 covers 14 residues. V lost 6 bases and J 6 bases, leaving 15 bases between the germline ends. Germline assignment: CDR1 KGHSH and CDR2 LQKENI. This CDR3 is CASSRLEVGQPQHF. In DNA form, the CDR3 reads TGTGCCAGCTCTCGTTTGGAGGTCGGTCAGCCCCAGCATTTT.

The chain employs TRBV14 and TRBJ1-3; 9 nucleotides line up with TRBD1. V gave up 3 bases and J gave up 2 bases; unmatched junction bases: 5. Germline lookup yields CDR1 SGHDN and CDR2 FVKESK. This CDR3 has 16 residues. CDR3: CASSHRQGDAGNTIYF. The CDR3 nucleotides read TGTGCCAGCAGCCACCGACAGGGGGACGCTGGAAACACCATATATTTT.

V and J are TRBV4-2 and TRBJ2-3, with a tentative D call TRBD2 (6 bases). Trimming took 0 bases from V and 1 from J, leaving 20 bases between them. This CDR3 spans 19 amino acids. Germline CDR1 reads LGHNA; CDR2 reads YNFKEQ. As DNA, the CDR3 is TGTGCCAGCAGCCAAGATTCGGCGGGACGGTCCGTTGGCACAGATACGCAGTATTTT. Its translation is CASSQDSAGRSVGTDTQYF.

V gene TRBV19 combines with J gene TRBJ2-1; weak D call: TRBD2 (6 bases). Trimming shortened V by 7 bases and J by 0 bases, and 13 bases separated the two germline ends. This CDR3 is 15 amino acids long. Germline CDR1 reads LNHDA; CDR2 reads SQIVND (reference sequence). The CDR3 sequence: CASKDYSSSYNEQFF. CDR3 sequence (DNA): TGTGCCAGTAAGGACTATTCGAGCTCCTACAATGAGCAGTTCTTC.

This chain joins TRBV6-2 or TRBV6-3 and TRBJ2-3; D unclear. Trimming took 6 bases from V and 6 from J, leaving 13 bases between them. The CDR3 spans 13 residues. Germline CDR1 is MNHEY and CDR2 is SVGEGT. The CDR3 loop is CASSPSSLDTQYF. DNA for the CDR3: TGTGCCAGCAGCCCTTCTAGTTTGGATACGCAGTATTTT.

This clone has just one count. This chain links TRBV27 with TRBJ2-7; 8 nucleotides align to TRBD1. The germline gives CDR1 MNHEY, CDR2 SMNVEV (reference sequence). The CDR3 has 15 amino acids. Germline trimming cut 4 bases from V and 2 bases from J; bases unmatched to any gene: 7. The CDR3: CASSSKPGGTYEQYF. The CDR3 DNA sequence: TGTGCCAGCAGTTCCAAACCAGGGGGCACCTACGAGCAGTACTTC.

The chain employs TRBV28 and TRBJ1-1; 8 bases map to TRBD1. Trimming at V came to 5 bases and at J to 2 bases, leaving 7 bases not matched to a gene. Germline V gene data show CDR1 as MDHEN and CDR2 as SYDVKM. The CDR3 contains 15 residues. CDR3 coding DNA: TGTGCCAGCAGTCTCCTCGGACAGGGCAACACTGAAGCTTTCTTT. Its translation is CASSLLGQGNTEAFF.

The chain employs TRBV7-4 and TRBJ1-5; perhaps TRBD1 as D (5 bases). The CDR3 is 16 residues long. Germline CDR1 and CDR2: SGHVT and SQSDAQ. Between the trimmed V and J ends, which lost 7 bases and 5 bases, there was a span of 21 bases. This chain's CDR3 is CASTWGEGMLDQPQHF. The CDR3 region has the DNA TGTGCCAGCACCTGGGGGGAAGGAATGTTAGATCAGCCCCAGCATTTT.

This clone was seen once. In nucleotides, the CDR3 is TGTGCCAGCAGTTATCATGGCGGGAGGAATGAGCAGTACTTC. It codes for CASSYHGGRNEQYF. The chain carries TRBV6-2 or TRBV6-3 and TRBJ2-7; 8 bases agree with TRBD2. V lost 3 bases to trimming and J lost 7 bases; unmatched junction nucleotides: 8. Germline CDR1 reads MNHEY; CDR2 reads SVGEGT. This CDR3 contains 14 residues.

J is TRBJ2-3 and V is TRBV19, with 7 positions matching TRBD2. The V gene's germline CDR1 is LNHDA and CDR2 SQIVND (reference sequence). J was trimmed by 4 bases and V by 10 bases; bases with no gene match: 14. The CDR3 totals 15 residues. Written as DNA, the CDR3 is TGTGCCACCAGCGCAAGGGGCGGGGGAGCAGATACGCAGTATTTT. This gives the protein CATSARGGGADTQYF. The full variable domain, rest sourced from reference TRBV19 and TRBJ2-3, is DGGITQSPKYLFRKEGQNVTLSCEQNLNHDAMYWYRQDPGQGLRLIYYSQIVNDFQKGDIAEGYSVSREKKESFPLTVTSAQKNPTAFYLCATSARGGGADTQYFGPGTRLTVL.

CDR3 residues: CASSLGPGMGFLNTEAFF. The CDR3 nucleotides read TGTGCCAGCAGCTTGGGACCGGGGATGGGATTCCTGAACACTGAAGCTTTCTTT. The chain employs TRBV5-5 and TRBJ1-1; D gene unclear. Germline CDR1 is SGHKS and CDR2 is YYEKEE (reference sequence). Trimming removed 0 bases from V and 0 bases from J, with 18 bases in between. The CDR3 contains 18 residues. The full variable domain, with the rest looked up from reference TRBV5-5 and TRBJ1-1, is DAGVTQSPTHLIKTRGQQVTLRCSPISGHKSVSWYQQVLGQGPQFIFQYYEKEERGRGNFPDRFSARQFPNYSSELNVNALLLGDSALYLCASSLGPGMGFLNTEAFFGQGTRLTVV.

This chain joins TRBV10-3 and TRBJ2-1; D is possibly TRBD2 (6 bases). V lost 3 bases and J 6 bases, leaving 12 bases between the germline ends. The CDR3 contains 14 residues. Germline CDR1 is ENHRY and CDR2 is SYGVKD. CDR3 coding DNA: TGTGCCATCAGTGATCGGCGGGGACCCAATGAGCAGTTCTTC. It yields the protein CAISDRRGPNEQFF.

The table lists this clone with a few counts. This chain connects TRBV5-1 to TRBJ2-1, with 8 bases fitting TRBD2. Germline V lookup: CDR1 SGHRS, CDR2 YFSETQ. J gave up 6 bases and V 0 bases, and 2 bases lay outside the gene matches. The CDR3 is 14 residues long. In DNA, the CDR3 is TGCGCCAGCAGCTTGGTACTAGCGGTCAATGAGCAGTTCTTC. Protein product: CASSLVLAVNEQFF.

This chain uses TRBV7-9 with TRBJ1-4; a weak D match, TRBD1 (5 bases). V lost 5 bases to trimming and J lost 2 bases, with 12 bases between them. From germline, CDR1 is SEHNR and CDR2 FQNEAQ (reference sequence). The CDR3 contains 15 residues. The CDR3: CASSNSGTTNEKLFF. CDR3 DNA: TGTGCCAGCAGCAATTCCGGGACTACTAATGAAAAACTGTTTTTT.

The chain couples TRBV6-5 to TRBJ1-4; D possibly corresponds to TRBD1 (6 bases). The CDR3 has 12 residues. Germline CDR1 MNHEY, CDR2 SVGAGI. Trimming pared 2 bases from V and 8 bases from J, leaving 6 bases between. Here the CDR3 reads CASSYQGEKLFF. In DNA form, the CDR3 reads TGTGCCAGCAGTTACCAGGGGGAAAAACTGTTTTTT.